A single sample is the source of the 30 T cell receptor beta chains below, sequenced in a study of blood T cell repertoires in COVID-19. Assay: immunoSEQ multiplex PCR; the TCRdb copy retains only in-frame clones and omits some. Of under 150,000 clones in the sample, 80% were seen once. Source material: peripheral blood. Receptors were obtained from a man between 65 and 85 years old with acute or convalescent COVID-19.

This clone turned up a few times. J is TRBJ1-5 and V is TRBV7-9; D is uncertain. V lost 1 base to trimming and J lost 8 bases, with 9 bases between them. There are 13 residues in the CDR3. Per germline, CDR1 SEHNR and CDR2 FQNEAQ (reference sequence). CDR3 loop: CASSLEGGKPQHF. In nucleotides, the CDR3 is TGTGCCAGCAGCTTAGAAGGCGGTAAGCCCCAGCATTTT.

The CDR3 sequence is CASSSPPPGPGELFF. CDR3 sequence (DNA): TGTGCCAGCAGTTCCCCCCCTCCAGGGCCCGGGGAGCTGTTTTTT. This chain uses TRBV6-5 with TRBJ2-2; tentative D call: TRBD1 (5 bases). Trimming shortened V by 4 bases and J by 6 bases, and 15 bases separated the two germline ends. Germline lookup yields CDR1 MNHEY and CDR2 SVGAGI. The length of the CDR3 is 15 residues.

To note about this clone: At one of its ends the junction is not consistent with the germline gene, which may arise from a read error. The DNA for the CDR3 is TGTGCTAGCAGCTTACATGAGTATACTGAAGCTTTCTTT. It yields the protein CASSLHEYTEAFF. This sequence joins TRBV7-7 and TRBJ1-1; D is uncertain. This CDR3 has 13 residues. CDR1 and CDR2 from the germline V gene are SSHAT and FNYEAQ (reference sequence).

CDR3 loop: CASSPRPWEGMAKNIQYF. The CDR3 DNA sequence: TGTGCCAGCTCACCCCGGCCATGGGAGGGAATGGCCAAAAACATTCAGTACTTC. The chain couples TRBV18 to TRBJ2-4; TRBD2 matches 7 bases. J gave up 1 base and V 3 bases, and 12 bases lay outside the gene matches. This CDR3 spans 18 amino acids. Germline assignment: CDR1 KGHSH and CDR2 LQKENI.

This sequence joins TRBV4-1 and TRBJ2-5; TRBD1 matches at 12 bases. V was pared by 3 bases and J by 5 bases, with 4 bases of the junction left unmatched. Looked up from germline, CDR1 is MGHRA and CDR2 is YSYEKL. The CDR3 length is 15 residues. The CDR3: CASSQGGQGAETQYF. In DNA form, the CDR3 reads TGCGCCAGCAGCCAGGGGGGACAGGGGGCCGAGACCCAGTACTTC.

This chain uses TRBV6-4 with TRBJ2-3; 14 bases line up with TRBD2. There are 17 residues in the CDR3. CDR1 and CDR2 from the germline V gene are MRHNA and SNTAGT. The V segment lost 10 bases and the J segment 2 bases; nucleotides outside the gene matches: 11. The CDR3 spells CATDLRTSGGFTDTQYF. CDR3 sequence (DNA): TGTGCCACCGACCTCCGGACTAGCGGGGGGTTCACAGATACGCAGTATTTT.

This chain links TRBV5-5 with TRBJ2-5, with 7 bases matching TRBD1. J was trimmed by 1 base and V by 3 bases; bases with no gene match: 3. The length of the CDR3 is 14 residues. The V gene's germline CDR1 is SGHKS and CDR2 YYEKEE (reference sequence). CDR3 in amino acids: CASSSRDSQETQYF. The CDR3 DNA reads as TGTGCCAGCAGCTCCCGGGACAGCCAAGAGACCCAGTACTTC.

The CDR3 loop reads CASSGTGVGNQPQHF. In nucleotides, the CDR3 is TGTGCCAGCAGCGGGACAGGGGTTGGCAATCAGCCCCAGCATTTT. J is TRBJ1-5 and V is TRBV28, with 10 bases fitting TRBD1. Unmatched junction bases numbered 4, after V lost 6 bases and J lost 2 bases. This CDR3 contains 15 residues. Germline CDR1 reads MDHEN; CDR2 reads SYDVKM.

This clone rates as medium-sized. The V gene is TRBV5-6, the J gene TRBJ1-2; D remains unclear. Trimming stripped 0 bases from V and 4 bases from J, with 13 bases between. Germline CDR1 is SGHDT and CDR2 is YYEEEE. This CDR3 region has 15 residues. The CDR3 reads CASSLGGGGPYGYTF. The CDR3 DNA reads as TGTGCCAGCAGCTTGGGGGGAGGAGGACCCTATGGCTACACCTTC.

This clone showed up just a few times. This sequence joins TRBV3-1 (or the pseudogene TRBV3-2) and TRBJ1-6, with a tentative D call TRBD1 (6 bases). CDR3 length: 14 amino acids. V was clipped by 1 base and J by 7 bases, with 8 bases between them. In germline, CDR1 is LGHDT, CDR2 YNNKEL (reference sequence). This CDR3 is CASSQGTANSPLHF. CDR3 coding DNA: TGTGCCAGCAGCCAAGGGACAGCGAATTCACCCCTCCACTTT.

The CDR3 sequence is CASSQGGGTGASPLHF. Here the CDR3 DNA reads TGTGCCAGCAGCCAAGGGGGGGGGACAGGGGCTTCACCCCTCCACTTT. This chain uses TRBV3-1 (or the pseudogene TRBV3-2) with TRBJ1-6, with TRBD1 matching 10 bases. CDR1 and CDR2 (germline): LGHDT, YNNKEL (reference sequence). The CDR3 sequence is 16 residues long. The junction had 6 bases not matched to a gene; V was cut back by 1 base and J by 9 bases.

The chain recombines TRBV15 with TRBJ2-1, with TRBD1 matching 9 bases. The CDR3 sequence is 15 residues long. V lost 4 bases and J lost 7; bases outside the gene matches: 8. CDR1 and CDR2 (germline): LNHNV, YYDKDF (reference sequence). CDR3 region: CATSTSGTGINEQFF. The CDR3 DNA follows: TGTGCCACCAGCACCTCCGGGACAGGGATTAATGAGCAGTTCTTC.

The chain has TRBV7-6 and TRBJ1-1; D gene unclear. The CDR3 loop spans 13 amino acids. CDR1 is SGHVS and CDR2 is FNYEAQ in the germline V gene. V gave up 3 bases and J gave up 1 base, with 6 bases separating them. CDR3: CASSLEQNTEAFF. CDR3 bases: TGTGCCAGCAGCTTGGAGCAGAACACTGAAGCTTTCTTT.

The rearrangement links TRBV4-1 to TRBJ1-3; D not resolved. This CDR3 region has 15 residues. Germline V gene lookup returns CDR1 MGHRA and CDR2 YSYEKL. The V end lost 2 bases, the J end lost 0 bases, and 8 bases lay between the germline ends. CDR3 region: CASSQSTGSGNTIYF. CDR3 nucleotide sequence: TGCGCCAGCAGCCAATCTACGGGCTCTGGAAACACCATATATTTT.

This sequence joins TRBV5-1 and TRBJ2-3, with a tentative D call TRBD1 (6 bases). V dropped 4 bases and J dropped 3 bases, with 12 bases sitting between them. The V gene's germline CDR1 is SGHRS and CDR2 YFSETQ. CDR3 size: 14 residues. The chain's CDR3 is CASSPYRETDTQYF. CDR3 bases: TGCGCCAGCAGCCCCTACAGGGAAACAGATACGCAGTATTTT.

This chain's CDR3 is CASSLAAGVGNEQFF. Here the CDR3 DNA reads TGTGCCAGCAGCTTAGCAGCGGGGGTCGGCAATGAGCAGTTCTTC. The chain recombines TRBV7-2 with TRBJ2-1; 8 bases map to TRBD2. Trimming cost V 0 bases and J 6 bases; bases outside gene matches: 4. Germline V CDR1 and CDR2: SGHTA, FQGNSA. The length of the CDR3 is 15 residues.

The chain couples TRBV18 to TRBJ2-3, with D perhaps TRBD2 (6 bases). The V gene lost 1 base and the J gene lost 2 bases, with 10 bases spanning the gap. The germline CDR1 and CDR2 sequences are KGHSH and LQKENI. This CDR3 is 15 amino acids long. The CDR3 region is CASSPRAGNTDTQYF. The CDR3 nucleotides read TGTGCCAGCTCACCACGTGCGGGGAACACAGATACGCAGTATTTT.

This clone occurred once. The chain combines TRBV9 with TRBJ2-3; 8 bases line up with TRBD2. The CDR3 extends over 19 amino acids. Losses at the gene ends were 5 bases for V and 0 bases for J; bases not matched to a gene: 17. The germline V gene has CDR1 SGDLS and CDR2 YYNGEE. Here the CDR3 DNA reads TGTGCCAGCAGTGGGAAAACTAGCGGCACCCGATCTAGCACAGATACGCAGTATTTT. Its protein product is CASSGKTSGTRSSTDTQYF.

The chain employs TRBV29-1 and TRBJ1-3, with D perhaps TRBD1 (6 bases). The CDR3 contains 13 residues. V lost 4 bases and J lost 1, with 8 bases in between. Germline assignment: CDR1 SQVTM and CDR2 ANQGSEA. The CDR3 sequence is CSVGQGSGNTIYF. The CDR3, as DNA: TGCAGCGTTGGGCAGGGGTCTGGAAACACCATATATTTT.

This clone was recorded a few times. The V and J genes are TRBV4-1 and TRBJ1-1; TRBD1 agrees at 7 bases. Losses at the gene ends were 4 bases for V and 3 bases for J; bases not matched to a gene: 14. Germline CDR1 MGHRA, CDR2 YSYEKL. CDR3 size: 17 residues. For the CDR3, the DNA is TGCGCCAGCAGCCGAGTATGGACACAGGGGATCGACACTGAAGCTTTCTTT. Translating it yields CASSRVWTQGIDTEAFF.

This chain links TRBV6-5 with TRBJ1-3, with D possibly TRBD1 on 5 matching bases. V was pared by 7 bases and J by 4 bases, with 17 bases between. The CDR3 runs 15 residues. Germline CDR1 is MNHEY and CDR2 is SVGAGI. The chain's CDR3 is CASNPIFQGGNTIYF. CDR3 DNA: TGTGCCAGCAACCCGATTTTTCAGGGAGGAAACACCATATATTTT.

The V gene is TRBV10-3, the J gene TRBJ2-2; 7 bases are shared with TRBD1. The CDR3 length is 16 residues. In germline, CDR1 is ENHRY, CDR2 SYGVKD. V gave up 9 bases and J gave up 7 bases; unmatched junction bases: 17. CDR3 in DNA: TGTGCCATATCACAGGGGTTTATTGGTTCCGGCGGGGAGCTGTTTTTT. This gives the protein CAISQGFIGSGGELFF.

Remarks on this clone: Germline is not matched at one junction end, which may reflect a read error. The V call is TRBV7-7, the J call TRBJ2-5, with D perhaps matching TRBD1 (5 bases). Germline loops: CDR1 SSHAT, CDR2 FNYEAQ (reference sequence). CDR3 length: 14 residues. As DNA, the CDR3 is TGTGCTAGCAGCTTAACAGGAGCTGAGGAGACCCAGTACTTC. Translation: CASSLTGAEETQYF.

The V gene is TRBV21-1, the J gene TRBJ2-7; the table's D call of TRBD1 was not tested on the DNA. TRBV21-1 counts as a pseudogene. This CDR3 comprises 14 residues. The CDR3: CASSTDRASYEQYF. As DNA, the CDR3 is TGTGCCAGCAGCACTGACAGGGCCTCCTACGAGCAGTACTTC.

J is TRBJ1-2 and V is TRBV7-2; D not certain. The V end was cut by 6 bases, the J end by 0 bases, with 17 bases between. CDR1 is SGHTA, CDR2 FQGNSA, per germline. This CDR3 comprises 16 residues. Here the CDR3 DNA reads TGTGCCAGCAGGCAAAAAGGAGGGTCTCCTAACTATGGCTACACCTTC. Its translation: CASRQKGGSPNYGYTF.

This rearrangement joins TRBV5-4 to TRBJ1-2, with 7 bases fitting TRBD1. This CDR3 has 15 amino acids. Germline assignment: CDR1 SGHNT and CDR2 YYREEE (reference sequence). J was trimmed by 7 bases and V by 0 bases; bases with no gene match: 9. In nucleotides, the CDR3 is TGTGCCAGCAGCTTGGGCGACCGAAACAGGGGTGGCTACACCTTC. Amino acids: CASSLGDRNRGGYTF. Full variable domain (missing parts from reference TRBV5-4 and TRBJ1-2): ETGVTQSPTHLIKTRGQQVTLRCSSQSGHNTVSWYQQALGQGPQFIFQYYREEENGRGNFPPRFSGLQFPNYSSELNVNALELDDSALYLCASSLGDRNRGGYTFGSGTRLTVV.

This chain joins TRBV6-5 and TRBJ2-2, with 7 positions matching TRBD1. Germline V CDR1 and CDR2: MNHEY, SVGAGI. V shed 10 bases and J 4 bases; nucleotides not matched to a gene: 12. This CDR3 has 15 residues. CDR3 amino acids: CATSKTGTITGELFF. The CDR3, as DNA: TGTGCCACCTCGAAGACAGGGACAATCACCGGGGAGCTGTTTTTT.

The chain uses TRBV30 and TRBJ2-2; weak D call: TRBD2 (7 bases). Germline V lookup: CDR1 GTSNPN, CDR2 SVGIG (reference sequence). Trimming removed 1 base at V and 4 bases at J, with 13 bases between. This CDR3 is 15 amino acids long. For the CDR3, the DNA is TGTGCCTGGAGTGGAGGGGGGGCGGCCACCGGGGAGCTGTTTTTT. Its translation is CAWSGGGAATGELFF.

The chain is built from TRBV9 and TRBJ2-1, with TRBD2 matching over 7 bases. Germline trimming cut 0 bases from V and 4 bases from J; bases unmatched to any gene: 4. The CDR3 has 15 residues. Germline V gives CDR1 SGDLS, CDR2 YYNGEE. CDR3 region: CASSVEVGGYNEQFF. The CDR3 DNA follows: TGTGCCAGCAGCGTAGAGGTGGGGGGGTACAATGAGCAGTTCTTC.

This clone was observed a few times. This CDR3 is CASSPGTGNYEQYF. For the CDR3, the DNA is TGTGCCAGCAGTCCCGGGACAGGGAACTACGAGCAGTACTTC. This chain links TRBV2 with TRBJ2-7; TRBD1 matches 9 bases. Germline lookup yields CDR1 SNHLY and CDR2 FYNNEI. J was trimmed by 3 bases and V by 5 bases; bases with no gene match: 5. CDR3 size: 14 residues. Supplemented by reference TRBV2 and TRBJ2-7, the full variable domain reads EPEVTQTPSHQVTQMGQEVILRCVPISNHLYFYWYRQILGQKVEFLVSFYNNEISEKSEIFDDQFSVERPDGSNFTLKIRSTKLEDSAMYFCASSPGTGNYEQYFGPGTRLTVT.